This T cell receptor (beta chain) originates from a study of Graves' ophthalmopathy and Graves' hyperthyroidism. Overall study: Sampling took place at initial diagnosis, with peripheral blood obtained before any treatment.

In its sample, this clonotype was seen many times. Its specificity is not known. General observations from the study: For predicting ophthalmopathy progression, the model had 70.59% sensitivity and 72.22% specificity. The majority of expanded thyroid clonotypes above 0.001 frequency also occurred in blood.

Uncontrolled infections, other autoimmune diseases, pregnancy or lactation barred patients from enrollment. Germline values: CDR1 SGHRS, CDR2 YFSETQ. The CDR3 is 14 residues long. V lost 5 bases to trimming and J lost 7 bases, with 18 bases between them. TCR beta CDR3 regions were amplified from RNA transcripts. HTBI primers were used in a first-round RT-PCR, which preceded a second-round multiplex PCR. TCRdb passed the multiplex PCR reads through MiXCR, listing each CDR3 protein once. The data contain about 400,000 distinct CDR3 sequences, around 20% of them singletons. The receptor was isolated from a woman between 18 and 29 years old with Graves' ophthalmopathy. The material sequenced was peripheral blood. The rearrangement uses TRBV5-1 and TRBJ1-2; D not certain. CDR3 DNA: TGCGCCAGCAGTTCCCCCGGGGATGCTATTGGCTACACCTTC. Protein product: CASSSPGDAIGYTF.